The text below deals with one TCR beta chain. One base separates it from a far larger clone, so it is likely a read error. The CDR3 spans 11 residues. CDR1 and CDR2 (germline): MNHEY, SVGEGT. The data belong to a study of regulatory T cells in long-lasting Graves disease. This sample's time point: persistent/refractory GD, antithyroid drugs over 5 years with positive TRAb. Isolated PBMC RNA provided the starting material for the TCR library. To make TCR beta libraries, researchers used iRepertoire HTBI primers and Arm-PCR of CDR3 regions. Each CDR3 protein gets one entry after TCRdb re-called the multiplex PCR reads with MiXCR. The sample includes more than 350,000 distinct CDR3 sequences, roughly 21% of them seen just once.

The J gene is TRBJ2-5, the V gene TRBV6-2 or TRBV6-3; D is unclear. Sequences were derived from peripheral blood mononuclear cells (PBMCs), sampled when the disease was refractory, from a patient treated with antithyroid drugs. The sequence was obtained from a female donor with Graves disease. CDR3 in DNA: TGTGCCAGCAGTTCTCAAGAGGCCCAGTACTTC. It yields the protein CASSSQEAQYF.